The 13 T cell receptor beta chains listed next were all sequenced from one sample in a study of OX40 agonist ivuxolimab in advanced cancers. Produced via immunoSEQ multiplex PCR; TCRdb's table is partial and in-frame only. This table has about 130,000 clones, roughly 91% appearing once. The starting material was CD4+ or CD8+ T cells sorted from blood, obtained in a trial of the OX40 agonist ivuxolimab. These receptors originate from an adult with an advanced solid tumor such as melanoma, head and neck, liver or kidney cancer.

This sequence joins TRBV5-4 and TRBJ1-5, with unresolved D. Per germline, CDR1 SGHNT and CDR2 YYREEE (reference sequence). This CDR3 is built from 12 residues. The ends were cut back, 3 bases at V and 7 bases at J, with 8 bases in the middle. The CDR3 DNA is TGTGCCAGCAGCTCTGGATCACAGCCCCAGCATTTT. The encoded protein is CASSSGSQPQHF. Combining the CDR3 with reference TRBV5-4 and TRBJ1-5 gives the whole variable domain ETGVTQSPTHLIKTRGQQVTLRCSSQSGHNTVSWYQQALGQGPQFIFQYYREEENGRGNFPPRFSGLQFPNYSSELNVNALELDDSALYLCASSSGSQPQHFGDGTRLSIL.

The chain couples TRBV6-5 to TRBJ1-5, with TRBD1 matching over 7 bases. After removal of 4 bases from V and 3 bases from J, the junction contained 6 bases not matched to a gene. Germline V gene sequence: CDR1 MNHEY, CDR2 SVGAGI. The CDR3 contains 15 residues. CDR3 in DNA: TGTGCCAGCAGTTCCACAGGGGCCTTCAATCAGCCCCAGCATTTT. It codes for CASSSTGAFNQPQHF.

In its sample, this clone was seen once. The chain links TRBV9 to TRBJ1-3, with D uncertain. V dropped 2 bases and J dropped 0 bases, with 21 bases sitting between them. Germline V gene sequence: CDR1 SGDLS, CDR2 YYNGEE. The CDR3 consists of 19 residues. CDR3 protein: CASSVSGSHGDVSGNTIYF. The CDR3 DNA reads as TGTGCCAGCAGCGTCTCCGGGTCCCACGGGGATGTCTCTGGAAACACCATATATTTT.

The V call is TRBV5-1, the J call TRBJ2-5; 11 bases map to TRBD2. Trimming at V came to 4 bases and at J to 3 bases, leaving 2 bases not matched to a gene. This CDR3 region has 14 residues. Germline V gene sequence: CDR1 SGHRS, CDR2 YFSETQ. CDR3 amino acids: CASSTGLAEETQYF. The DNA for the CDR3 is TGCGCCAGCAGCACGGGACTAGCGGAAGAGACCCAGTACTTC.

The chain recombines TRBV6-4 with TRBJ2-1; maybe TRBD1 (6 bases). Trimming removed 2 bases from V and 7 bases from J, with 18 bases in between. Germline CDR1 is MRHNA and CDR2 is SNTAGT. This CDR3 comprises 16 residues. The CDR3 region has the DNA TGTGCCAGCAGTGACGGGGGCTGGGTGCGGTTGAATGAGCAGTTCTTC. Translation gives CASSDGGWVRLNEQFF.

The rearrangement joins TRBV6-5 to TRBJ2-5, with D possibly TRBD2 on 6 matching bases. Germline CDR1 MNHEY, CDR2 SVGAGI. The length of the CDR3 is 13 residues. V was shortened by 5 bases and J by 1 base, with 8 bases between the two germline ends. The CDR3 nucleotides read TGTGCCAGCAGTCCGGGACTCCAAGAGACCCAGTACTTC. It encodes CASSPGLQETQYF.

This chain links TRBV6-6 with TRBJ1-2; D is unresolved. V gave up 0 bases and J gave up 4 bases, with 15 bases separating them. The CDR3 is 16 residues long. Germline-derived CDR1 and CDR2 are MNHNY and SVGAGI (reference sequence). CDR3 in DNA: TGTGCCAGCAGTTACTCCCTAACATCCACGGGCTATGGCTACACCTTC. Translated, it gives CASSYSLTSTGYGYTF.

This clone was observed a few times. The chain has TRBV5-1 and TRBJ1-1, with unresolved D. V was clipped by 5 bases and J by 2 bases, with 19 bases between them. Germline V lookup: CDR1 SGHRS, CDR2 YFSETQ. The length of the CDR3 is 16 residues. The CDR3 nucleotides read TGCGCCAGCAGAAACAACAACCTGGAGACTAACACTGAAGCTTTCTTT. It encodes CASRNNNLETNTEAFF.

The genes are TRBV5-1 and TRBJ2-3; TRBD1 might be the D (5 bases). Deletions cut 4 bases from V and 2 bases from J, with 11 bases between. The CDR3 contains 14 residues. From germline, CDR1 is SGHRS and CDR2 YFSETQ. CDR3 in DNA: TGCGCCAGCAGCCCAGGGTCTACCACAGATACGCAGTATTTT. Encoded protein: CASSPGSTTDTQYF.

This chain links TRBV27 with TRBJ1-4; the match to TRBD1 covers 7 bases. The junction had 14 bases not matched to a gene; V was cut back by 6 bases and J by 7 bases. Looked up from germline, CDR1 is MNHEY and CDR2 is SMNVEV (reference sequence). The CDR3 is 16 amino acids. The CDR3 loop is CASRSTGEDGFEKLFF. The CDR3 DNA sequence: TGTGCCAGCAGAAGCACAGGGGAGGACGGATTTGAAAAACTGTTTTTT.

The table lists this clone with a count of one. V usage is TRBV7-2 and J usage is TRBJ2-3; D uncertain. Germline CDR1 is SGHTA and CDR2 is FQGNSA. V was clipped by 0 bases and J by 0 bases, with 4 bases between them. The CDR3 contains 14 residues. CDR3: CASSLAPSTDTQYF. The DNA of the CDR3 is TGTGCCAGCAGCTTAGCGCCTAGCACAGATACGCAGTATTTT.

The V call is TRBV18, the J call TRBJ2-2; D is undetermined. The CDR3 runs 12 residues. Germline CDR1 is KGHSH and CDR2 is LQKENI. The V end was cut by 2 bases, the J end by 3 bases, with 1 base between. The CDR3 region has the DNA TGTGCCAGCTCACCAGACACCGGGGAGCTGTTTTTT. It specifies CASSPDTGELFF.

The rearrangement links TRBV4-3 to TRBJ2-7, with D possibly TRBD1 on 6 matching bases. The CDR3 loop spans 17 amino acids. Germline values: CDR1 LGHNA, CDR2 YSLEER. V gave up 1 base and J gave up 2 bases, with 18 bases separating them. For the CDR3, the DNA is TGCGCCAGCAGCCAAGGATTGGGTGGGGGCCCACCCTACGAGCAGTACTTC. Translated, it gives CASSQGLGGGPPYEQYF.